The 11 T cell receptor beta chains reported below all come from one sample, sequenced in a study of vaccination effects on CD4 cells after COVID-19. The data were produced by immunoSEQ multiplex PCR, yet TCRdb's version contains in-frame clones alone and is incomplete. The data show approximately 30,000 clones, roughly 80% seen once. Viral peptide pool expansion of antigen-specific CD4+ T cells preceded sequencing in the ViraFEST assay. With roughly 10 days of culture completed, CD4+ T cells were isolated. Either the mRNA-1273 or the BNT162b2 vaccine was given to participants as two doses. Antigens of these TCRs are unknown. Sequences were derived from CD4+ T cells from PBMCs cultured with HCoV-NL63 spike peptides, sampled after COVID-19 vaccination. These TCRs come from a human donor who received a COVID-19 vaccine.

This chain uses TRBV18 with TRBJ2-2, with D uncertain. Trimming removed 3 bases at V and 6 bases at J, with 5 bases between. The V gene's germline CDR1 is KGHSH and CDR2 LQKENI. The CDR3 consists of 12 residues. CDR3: CASSPLSGELFF. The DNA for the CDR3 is TGTGCCAGCTCACCTTTGTCCGGGGAGCTGTTTTTT.

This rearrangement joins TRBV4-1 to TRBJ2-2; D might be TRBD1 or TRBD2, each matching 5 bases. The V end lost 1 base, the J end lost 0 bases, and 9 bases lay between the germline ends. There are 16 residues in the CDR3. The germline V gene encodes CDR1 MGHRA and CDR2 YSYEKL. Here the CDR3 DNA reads TGCGCCAGCAGCCAAGCAACGGGGCCGAACACCGGGGAGCTGTTTTTT. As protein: CASSQATGPNTGELFF.

CDR3 residues: CASSQDPYEQYF. Written as DNA, the CDR3 is TGTGCCAGCAGCCAAGATCCCTACGAGCAGTACTTC. The rearrangement uses TRBV3-1 (or the pseudogene TRBV3-2) and TRBJ2-7, with D uncertain. The germline V and J ends were trimmed by 0 bases and 2 bases, with 2 bases remaining between them. CDR1 is LGHDT, CDR2 YNNKEL, per germline (reference sequence). The CDR3 sequence is 12 residues long.

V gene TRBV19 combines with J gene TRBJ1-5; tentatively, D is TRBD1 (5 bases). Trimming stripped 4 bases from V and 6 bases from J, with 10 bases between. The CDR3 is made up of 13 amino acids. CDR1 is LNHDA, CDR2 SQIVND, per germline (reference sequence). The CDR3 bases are TGTGCCAGTAGTAGCGTCAGGGTTCAGCCCCAGCATTTT. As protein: CASSSVRVQPQHF. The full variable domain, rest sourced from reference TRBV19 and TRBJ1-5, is DGGITQSPKYLFRKEGQNVTLSCEQNLNHDAMYWYRQDPGQGLRLIYYSQIVNDFQKGDIAEGYSVSREKKESFPLTVTSAQKNPTAFYLCASSSVRVQPQHFGDGTRLSIL.

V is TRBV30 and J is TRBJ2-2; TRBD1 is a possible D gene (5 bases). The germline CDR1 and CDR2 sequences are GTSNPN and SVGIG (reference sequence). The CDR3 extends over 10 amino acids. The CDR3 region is CAAGFRELFF. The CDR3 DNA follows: TGTGCGGCAGGGTTCCGGGAGCTGTTTTTT.

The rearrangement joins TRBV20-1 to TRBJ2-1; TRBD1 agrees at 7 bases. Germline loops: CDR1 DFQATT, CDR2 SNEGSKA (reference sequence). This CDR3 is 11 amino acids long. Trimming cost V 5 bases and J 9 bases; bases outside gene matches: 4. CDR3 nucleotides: TGCAGTGCTGCCCCAGGGGGTGAGCAGTTCTTC. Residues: CSAAPGGEQFF.

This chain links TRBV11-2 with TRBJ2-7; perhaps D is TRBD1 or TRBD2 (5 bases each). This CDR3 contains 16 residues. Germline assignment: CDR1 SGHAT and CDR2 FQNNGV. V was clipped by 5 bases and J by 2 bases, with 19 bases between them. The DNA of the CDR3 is TGTGCCAGCAGCCCCGTGTGGGGGACCCATACCTACGAGCAGTACTTC. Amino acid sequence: CASSPVWGTHTYEQYF.

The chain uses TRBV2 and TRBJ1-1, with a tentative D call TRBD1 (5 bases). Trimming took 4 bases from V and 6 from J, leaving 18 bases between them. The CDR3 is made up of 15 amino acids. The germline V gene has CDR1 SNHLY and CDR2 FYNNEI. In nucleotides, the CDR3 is TGTGCCAGCAGTGGTGGGGCGGTCAGGGCCTCTGAAGCTTTCTTT. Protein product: CASSGGAVRASEAFF.

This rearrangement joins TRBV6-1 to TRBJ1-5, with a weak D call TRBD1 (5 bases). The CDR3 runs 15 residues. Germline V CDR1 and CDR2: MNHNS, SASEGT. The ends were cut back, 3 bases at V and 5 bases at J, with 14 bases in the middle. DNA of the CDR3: TGTGCCAGCAGTGACGTTGGGGCAGCCTATCAGCCCCAGCATTTT. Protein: CASSDVGAAYQPQHF.

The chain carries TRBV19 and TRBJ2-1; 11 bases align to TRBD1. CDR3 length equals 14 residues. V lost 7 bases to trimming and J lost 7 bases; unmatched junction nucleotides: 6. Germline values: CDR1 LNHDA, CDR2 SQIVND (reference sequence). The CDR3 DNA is TGTGCCAGTAAAATCGGACAGGGGGCTAATGAGCAGTTCTTC. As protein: CASKIGQGANEQFF.

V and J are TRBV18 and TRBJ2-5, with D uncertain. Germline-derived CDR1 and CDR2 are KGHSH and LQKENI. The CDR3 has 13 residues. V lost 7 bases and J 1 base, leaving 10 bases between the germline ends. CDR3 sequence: CASLSQLQETQYF. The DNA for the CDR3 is TGTGCCAGCTTATCACAGCTCCAAGAGACCCAGTACTTC.